This TCR beta chain comes out of a study of post-analysis software for immune sequencing data. The authors incorporated unique molecular identifiers into the TCR beta cDNA libraries. Researchers reported 400,000 to 550,000 cDNA molecules coming from 1 to 10 million T cells. TCRdb reanalysed the PCR reads using MiXCR and keeps one entry per CDR3 protein. The sample carries some 370,000 distinct CDR3 sequences, around a third recorded once. With respect to this clonotype: Its antigen is undetermined.

Whole-study results and caveats: Controls showed significantly higher normalized Chao1 diversity than did multiple sclerosis patients.

Sample: blood. The clonotype comes from a girl aged 5 to 17 with multiple sclerosis.

CDR3 DNA: TGTGCCAGCAGCCGGACATTTGCCCCCGATTCACCCCTCCACTTT. The encoded protein is CASSRTFAPDSPLHF. The V gene is TRBV14, the J gene TRBJ1-6; TRBD1 is a possible D gene (5 bases). Germline V lookup: CDR1 SGHDN, CDR2 FVKESK. This CDR3 region has 15 residues. Trimming removed 4 bases from V and 8 bases from J, with 15 bases in between.